Listed below are T cell receptor beta chains from one sample, sequenced in a study of neurological immune-mediated disorders. Using its own MiXCR run on the 5' RACE reads, TCRdb lists one record per CDR3 protein. The repertoire holds more than 50,000 distinct CDR3 sequences, with around 3.9% as singletons. Sequencing was done on a sample of PBMCs. All receptors come from a man aged 25-40 years with multiple sclerosis. Each CDR3 is given with its conserved first and last residue. Each record gives: CDR3 length, V gene, J gene, D gene, CDR3 protein. A D gene is named only where the DNA matches it firmly.

cdr3_length: 13; v_call: TRBV7-9; j_call: TRBJ2-3; d_call: TRBD1; cdr3_aa: CASSLGTGDTQYF
cdr3_length: 15; v_call: TRBV20-1; j_call: TRBJ2-5; d_call: TRBD2; cdr3_aa: CSASASGGLRETQYF
cdr3_length: 13; v_call: TRBV12-3/TRBV12-4; j_call: TRBJ2-1; d_call: NA; cdr3_aa: CASSPDTYNEQFF
cdr3_length: 16; v_call: TRBV7-2; j_call: TRBJ2-7; d_call: TRBD2; cdr3_aa: CASSLDVGTNYYEQYF
cdr3_length: 15; v_call: TRBV20-1; j_call: TRBJ2-5; d_call: TRBD1; cdr3_aa: CSAREDRGIQETQYF
cdr3_length: 11; v_call: TRBV6-2/TRBV6-3; j_call: TRBJ1-1; d_call: NA; cdr3_aa: CASNRGTEAFF
cdr3_length: 13; v_call: TRBV6-5; j_call: TRBJ1-3; d_call: TRBD1; cdr3_aa: CASRGGGGNTIYF
cdr3_length: 18; v_call: TRBV20-1; j_call: TRBJ2-3; d_call: TRBD2; cdr3_aa: CSARDWLAGGPSTDTQYF
cdr3_length: 15; v_call: TRBV4-3; j_call: TRBJ2-3; d_call: NA; cdr3_aa: CASSRGRGGTDTQYF
cdr3_length: 16; v_call: TRBV6-5; j_call: TRBJ2-2; d_call: NA; cdr3_aa: CASSHTAGSNTGELFF
cdr3_length: 14; v_call: TRBV3-1; j_call: TRBJ2-2; d_call: NA; cdr3_aa: CASSQFTGTGELFF
cdr3_length: 16; v_call: TRBV7-9; j_call: TRBJ2-3; d_call: TRBD2; cdr3_aa: CASSSRLAGGPDTQYF
cdr3_length: 14; v_call: TRBV18; j_call: TRBJ2-3; d_call: NA; cdr3_aa: CASSPRTRTDTQYF
cdr3_length: 12; v_call: TRBV7-2; j_call: TRBJ2-3; d_call: NA; cdr3_aa: CASSLDPRTQYF
cdr3_length: 15; v_call: TRBV5-1; j_call: TRBJ1-2; d_call: NA; cdr3_aa: CASSQSAVGGDGYTF
cdr3_length: 16; v_call: TRBV3-1; j_call: TRBJ2-7; d_call: NA; cdr3_aa: CASSHADTVASYEQYF
cdr3_length: 14; v_call: TRBV5-1; j_call: TRBJ2-3; d_call: NA; cdr3_aa: CASSLVDPGDTQYF
cdr3_length: 15; v_call: TRBV5-1; j_call: TRBJ2-5; d_call: TRBD1; cdr3_aa: CASSLGGTGLATQYF
cdr3_length: 14; v_call: TRBV7-8; j_call: TRBJ1-4; d_call: NA; cdr3_aa: CASSLWSQAEKLFF
cdr3_length: 16; v_call: TRBV7-2; j_call: TRBJ1-2; d_call: TRBD1; cdr3_aa: CASSLATQTGAYGYTF
cdr3_length: 14; v_call: TRBV5-6; j_call: TRBJ1-3; d_call: TRBD1; cdr3_aa: CASSWDRAGNTIYF
cdr3_length: 15; v_call: TRBV5-1; j_call: TRBJ2-2; d_call: TRBD1; cdr3_aa: CASSLQGAYTGELFF
cdr3_length: 14; v_call: TRBV20-1; j_call: TRBJ1-1; d_call: NA; cdr3_aa: CSAREFILNTEAFF
cdr3_length: 14; v_call: TRBV5-1; j_call: TRBJ1-1; d_call: NA; cdr3_aa: CASSLRALNTEAFF
cdr3_length: 12; v_call: TRBV6-5; j_call: TRBJ2-7; d_call: NA; cdr3_aa: CASRAGAYEQYF
cdr3_length: 12; v_call: TRBV10-3; j_call: TRBJ2-3; d_call: NA; cdr3_aa: CSISPSTDTQYF
cdr3_length: 15; v_call: TRBV5-1; j_call: TRBJ1-5; d_call: NA; cdr3_aa: CASSLVDSRNQPQNF
cdr3_length: 12; v_call: TRBV29-1; j_call: TRBJ1-1; d_call: TRBD1; cdr3_aa: CSVAGTGNEAFF
cdr3_length: 14; v_call: TRBV12-3/TRBV12-4; j_call: TRBJ1-1; d_call: NA; cdr3_aa: CASSFQVLNTEAFF
cdr3_length: 16; v_call: TRBV5-6; j_call: TRBJ1-2; d_call: NA; cdr3_aa: CASSLLLPTSNYGYTF
cdr3_length: 14; v_call: TRBV12-3/TRBV12-4; j_call: TRBJ1-1; d_call: NA; cdr3_aa: CASSFRGWDTEAFF
cdr3_length: 13; v_call: TRBV15; j_call: TRBJ2-5; d_call: NA; cdr3_aa: CATSRTIAETQYF
cdr3_length: 16; v_call: TRBV7-8; j_call: TRBJ2-1; d_call: NA; cdr3_aa: CASSTLRGPFSNEQFF
cdr3_length: 17; v_call: TRBV7-9; j_call: TRBJ2-7; d_call: NA; cdr3_aa: CASSPTLTGNPSYEQYF
cdr3_length: 13; v_call: TRBV10-3; j_call: TRBJ1-2; d_call: NA; cdr3_aa: CAISEWGNYGYTF
cdr3_length: 17; v_call: TRBV5-1; j_call: TRBJ2-5; d_call: NA; cdr3_aa: CASSLAAGRPHQETQYF
cdr3_length: 14; v_call: TRBV3-1; j_call: TRBJ1-5; d_call: NA; cdr3_aa: CASSSTRTQQPQNF
cdr3_length: 14; v_call: TRBV20-1; j_call: TRBJ2-7; d_call: NA; cdr3_aa: CSASPGHAAYEQYF
cdr3_length: 11; v_call: TRBV3-1; j_call: TRBJ2-5; d_call: NA; cdr3_aa: CASSQVSSQYF
cdr3_length: 16; v_call: TRBV11-3; j_call: TRBJ2-5; d_call: NA; cdr3_aa: CASSSVEWCYQETQYF
cdr3_length: 14; v_call: TRBV6-5; j_call: TRBJ2-7; d_call: TRBD2; cdr3_aa: CASRLAGAAYEQYF
cdr3_length: 15; v_call: TRBV20-1; j_call: TRBJ2-5; d_call: NA; cdr3_aa: CSATGRIQFPETQYF
cdr3_length: 15; v_call: TRBV6-5; j_call: TRBJ2-7; d_call: NA; cdr3_aa: CASSYSARSPYEQYF
cdr3_length: 12; v_call: TRBV7-9; j_call: TRBJ2-5; d_call: NA; cdr3_aa: CASSPHLETQYF
cdr3_length: 16; v_call: TRBV11-2; j_call: TRBJ2-7; d_call: TRBD2; cdr3_aa: CASSSARGSGGYEQYF
cdr3_length: 15; v_call: TRBV20-1; j_call: TRBJ2-1; d_call: TRBD1; cdr3_aa: CSARDPGQISGEQFF
cdr3_length: 13; v_call: TRBV6-4; j_call: TRBJ2-2; d_call: NA; cdr3_aa: CASSDGHTGELFF
cdr3_length: 14; v_call: TRBV20-1; j_call: TRBJ2-3; d_call: NA; cdr3_aa: CSARVQTSTDTQYF
cdr3_length: 15; v_call: TRBV30; j_call: TRBJ1-5; d_call: TRBD1; cdr3_aa: CAWSPPGQGNQPQHF
cdr3_length: 12; v_call: TRBV29-1; j_call: TRBJ2-7; d_call: NA; cdr3_aa: CSARDTSYEQYF
cdr3_length: 16; v_call: TRBV20-1; j_call: TRBJ2-6; d_call: NA; cdr3_aa: CSASPQVSSGANVLTF
cdr3_length: 13; v_call: TRBV15; j_call: TRBJ1-1; d_call: NA; cdr3_aa: CATSSGRSTEAFF
cdr3_length: 13; v_call: TRBV3-1; j_call: TRBJ2-1; d_call: NA; cdr3_aa: CASSYTTGGEQFF
cdr3_length: 14; v_call: TRBV20-1; j_call: TRBJ1-2; d_call: TRBD1; cdr3_aa: CSARIQGELDGYTF
cdr3_length: 17; v_call: TRBV2; j_call: TRBJ1-6; d_call: NA; cdr3_aa: CASRHEPGPPRHSPLHF
cdr3_length: 15; v_call: TRBV6-6; j_call: TRBJ2-7; d_call: TRBD2; cdr3_aa: CASSYLRTSTHEQYF
cdr3_length: 17; v_call: TRBV4-1; j_call: TRBJ1-3; d_call: TRBD1; cdr3_aa: CASSQVETGFSGNTIYF
cdr3_length: 12; v_call: TRBV20-1; j_call: TRBJ2-7; d_call: NA; cdr3_aa: CSAHRTNYEQYF
cdr3_length: 15; v_call: TRBV3-1; j_call: TRBJ2-3; d_call: TRBD2; cdr3_aa: CASSRTERGGYTQYF
cdr3_length: 13; v_call: TRBV6-5; j_call: TRBJ2-3; d_call: NA; cdr3_aa: CASSYFSADTQYF